Each of the 14 T cell receptor beta chains below was sequenced from the same sample in a study of cytomegalovirus exposure and HLA in healthy donors. Only in-frame clones appear in the TCRdb table, and some are missing; sequencing was by immunoSEQ multiplex PCR. The sample records more than 85,000 clones, approximately 89% being singletons. Specimen: PBMCs. These receptors all stem from a woman between 18 and 30 years old in good health and CMV-seronegative.

This chain connects TRBV5-1 to TRBJ1-1; 9 nucleotides match TRBD1. With 4 bases clipped from V and 3 bases from J, the junction kept 4 bases outside the gene matches. CDR1 is SGHRS and CDR2 is YFSETQ in the germline V gene. CDR3 length: 14 residues. This CDR3 is CASSMTGGDTEAFF. The CDR3 nucleotides read TGCGCCAGCAGCATGACAGGGGGAGACACTGAAGCTTTCTTT.

This chain joins TRBV5-1 and TRBJ2-4; 13 bases agree with TRBD2. The V gene end was trimmed by 2 bases and the J gene end by 0 bases; junction bases not matched to a gene: 5. Germline CDR1 is SGHRS and CDR2 is YFSETQ. The CDR3 covers 18 residues. As DNA, the CDR3 is TGCGCCAGCAGCTTCCGGACTAGCGGGGGACAAGCCAAAAACATTCAGTACTTC. Encoded protein: CASSFRTSGGQAKNIQYF.

This chain links TRBV7-3 with TRBJ2-1; 7 nucleotides line up with TRBD2. Germline CDR1 SGHTA, CDR2 FQGTGA. The CDR3 runs 21 residues. V was pared by 1 base and J by 0 bases, with 18 bases of the junction left unmatched. CDR3 region: CASSLMGRRGNEKVSYNEQFF. The DNA of the CDR3 is TGTGCCAGCAGCTTAATGGGGAGGCGGGGGAACGAAAAAGTCTCCTACAATGAGCAGTTCTTC.

CDR3 DNA: TGTGCCATCAGCGGGACAGGGCTAAACTATGGCTACACCTTC. Its translation: CAISGTGLNYGYTF. The chain combines TRBV10-3 with TRBJ1-2, with TRBD1 matching over 9 bases. This CDR3 has 14 amino acids. The V segment lost 6 bases and the J segment 2 bases; nucleotides outside the gene matches: 4. Germline V gives CDR1 ENHRY, CDR2 SYGVKD.

The chain links TRBV28 to TRBJ1-5; weak D call: TRBD1 (5 bases). Per germline, CDR1 MDHEN and CDR2 SYDVKM. The CDR3 is made up of 17 amino acids. V lost 4 bases to trimming and J lost 0 bases, with 16 bases between them. The CDR3: CASSSTTDLYSNQPQHF. In DNA form, the CDR3 reads TGTGCCAGCAGTTCGACGACAGATTTATATAGCAATCAGCCCCAGCATTTT.

The chain recombines TRBV19 with TRBJ2-7; weak D call: TRBD1 (5 bases). The CDR3 consists of 14 residues. Looked up from germline, CDR1 is LNHDA and CDR2 is SQIVND (reference sequence). Trimming shortened V by 3 bases and J by 6 bases, and 15 bases separated the two germline ends. The DNA of the CDR3 is TGTGCCAGTAGTATTGGTCACAGGCCGCGCGAGCAGTACTTC. Protein product: CASSIGHRPREQYF. Using reference TRBV19 and TRBJ2-7 for the parts outside the CDR3, the full variable domain is DGGITQSPKYLFRKEGQNVTLSCEQNLNHDAMYWYRQDPGQGLRLIYYSQIVNDFQKGDIAEGYSVSREKKESFPLTVTSAQKNPTAFYLCASSIGHRPREQYFGPGTRLTVT.

This clone has just a few counts. This chain joins TRBV13 and TRBJ1-6, with D possibly TRBD1 on 5 matching bases. The CDR3 has 15 amino acids. Trimming took off 0 bases at V and 3 bases at J, with 6 bases between the two ends. Germline CDR1 is PRHDT and CDR2 is FYEKMQ (reference sequence). The CDR3 protein is CASSLGQGYNSPLHF. CDR3 bases: TGTGCCAGCAGCTTAGGCCAGGGCTATAATTCACCCCTCCACTTT.

This chain joins TRBV2 and TRBJ2-5, with D possibly being TRBD1 (6 bases). V was shortened by 7 bases and J by 5 bases, with 14 bases between the two germline ends. Germline lookup yields CDR1 SNHLY and CDR2 FYNNEI. The CDR3 is 13 amino acids. CDR3 sequence reads: CASKAGAWETQYF. The DNA for the CDR3 is TGTGCCAGCAAAGCAGGGGCCTGGGAGACCCAGTACTTC. The full variable domain, its missing parts supplied by reference TRBV2 and TRBJ2-5, is EPEVTQTPSHQVTQMGQEVILRCVPISNHLYFYWYRQILGQKVEFLVSFYNNEISEKSEIFDDQFSVERPDGSNFTLKIRSTKLEDSAMYFCASKAGAWETQYFGPGTRLLVL.

This chain joins TRBV29-1 and TRBJ2-2, with D unresolved. Trimming took 3 bases from V and 5 from J, leaving 13 bases between them. The CDR3 is 14 residues long. The V gene's germline CDR1 is SQVTM and CDR2 ANQGSEA. Written as DNA, the CDR3 is TGCAGCGTTGACACCACTATTGGAACCGGGGAGCTGTTTTTT. Amino acid sequence: CSVDTTIGTGELFF.

The chain recombines TRBV11-2 with TRBJ1-2, with TRBD1 matching over 7 bases. The germline V gene has CDR1 SGHAT and CDR2 FQNNGV. The CDR3 is 13 amino acids. After removal of 6 bases from V and 5 bases from J, the junction contained 6 bases not matched to a gene. CDR3 sequence: CASSLGQNYGYTF. The CDR3 region has the DNA TGTGCCAGCAGTCTGGGACAGAATTATGGCTACACCTTC.

The table lists this clone with a count of one. The chain employs TRBV11-2 and TRBJ2-6; D is unresolved. The CDR3 runs to 15 residues. Trimming took off 7 bases at V and 4 bases at J, with 14 bases between the two ends. Germline CDR1 and CDR2: SGHAT and FQNNGV. The CDR3 spells CASNHGVDGANVLTF. The CDR3 DNA follows: TGTGCCAGCAACCATGGAGTAGACGGGGCCAACGTCCTGACTTTC. The whole variable domain, filled in from reference TRBV11-2 and TRBJ2-6, reads EAGVAQSPRYKIIEKRQSVAFWCNPISGHATLYWYQQILGQGPKLLIQFQNNGVVDDSQLPKDRFSAERLKGVDSTLKIQPAKLEDSAVYLCASNHGVDGANVLTFGAGSRLTVL.

This rearrangement joins TRBV18 to TRBJ2-2; 9 bases line up with TRBD2. Germline assignment: CDR1 KGHSH and CDR2 LQKENI. The CDR3 is 17 residues long. Trimming took 3 bases from V and 5 from J; bases not matched to a gene: 10. For the CDR3, the DNA is TGTGCCAGCTCACCGAACCTAGGACTAGCGAGGACCGGGGAGCTGTTTTTT. Protein sequence: CASSPNLGLARTGELFF.

The chain recombines TRBV11-3 with TRBJ1-5, with D tentatively TRBD1 (5 bases). The CDR3 sequence is 16 residues long. Looked up from germline, CDR1 is SGHNT and CDR2 is YENEEA. The V end lost 0 bases, the J end lost 3 bases, and 12 bases lay between the germline ends. The CDR3 protein is CASSLDRGGYNQPQHF. The DNA of the CDR3 is TGTGCCAGCAGCTTAGATAGGGGTGGGTACAATCAGCCCCAGCATTTT.

The chain is built from TRBV19 and TRBJ1-4; TRBD1 is a possible D gene (5 bases). The CDR3 length is 15 residues. Germline loops: CDR1 LNHDA, CDR2 SQIVND (reference sequence). V was pared by 5 bases and J by 5 bases, with 15 bases between. The CDR3 DNA follows: TGTGCCAGTAGTGTTGGGACTTCTTCAAATGAAAAACTGTTTTTT. Protein: CASSVGTSSNEKLFF.